This T cell receptor (beta chain) derives from a study of response to subunit inactivated influenza vaccine. Broader study findings: With each seasonal influenza vaccination, the authors suggested, few new T cells are recruited.

Per germline, CDR1 DFQATT and CDR2 SNEGSKA (reference sequence). CDR3 length: 13 amino acids. With V trimmed by 3 bases and J by 4 bases, 4 bases remained unmatched. In its sample, this clonotype was seen a few times. Its antigen is undetermined. TCRdb reprocessed the RT-PCR reads via MiXCR and lists one record per CDR3 protein. The sample holds over 800,000 distinct CDR3 sequences, 20% to 25% seen once. The specimen was PBMCs from blood, collected roughly 5 days after vaccination. The V and J genes are TRBV20-1 and TRBJ2-7; 9 bases agree with TRBD2. The source of this sequence is a man aged 50 or older who received an inactivated influenza vaccine. CDR3 nucleotides: TGCAGTGCTAGGGCCCTAGCGGGGTACGAGCAGTACTTC. Translated: CSARALAGYEQYF.